Sequencing of this T cell receptor (beta chain) was carried out in a study of blood T cell repertoires in COVID-19. Authors' analysis steps: Counts of nucleated cells, estimated from reference gene primer amplification, were obtained. The table came from immunoSEQ multiplex PCR; TCRdb's copy has only in-frame clones and leaves some out. V and J calls plus clone size are reproduced from that table; the DNA served to infer D and trimming. The sample lists 50,000 or so clones, about 88% seen once, with approximately 4% in the top ten. The CDR3 runs to 13 residues. Deletions cut 11 bases from V and 0 bases from J, with 13 bases between. CDR1 and CDR2 (germline): MNHEY, SVGAGI.

This chain joins TRBV6-5 and TRBJ1-1; weak D call: TRBD1 (5 bases). This receptor was obtained from a human donor in a cohort sampled during active COVID-19. Sequencing was performed on peripheral blood. This chain's CDR3 is CAGRQTMNTEAFF. CDR3 nucleotide sequence: TGTGCCGGTAGACAGACGATGAACACTGAAGCTTTCTTT.